The T cell receptor (beta chain) described here comes from a study of T-cell memory formation after mild COVID-19. Study-wide points: The appearance of some responding clones in pre-infection memory suggested that cross-reactive memory joined. A second wave expanding day 15 to 37 was CD4+-biased; contracting clones were balanced.

Trimming cost V 5 bases and J 7 bases, with 15 bases left between them. The CDR3 loop spans 13 amino acids. The germline V gene encodes CDR1 SGHRS and CDR2 YFSETQ. This clonotype was picked up a small number of times. Its antigen is as yet unknown. Constant-segment primers and 5'RACE yielded cDNA libraries for TCR alpha and TCR beta, each carrying sample barcodes and UMIs. TCRdb itself ran the 5' RACE reads through MiXCR, one entry per CDR3 protein. This sample carries 400,000 to 500,000 distinct CDR3 sequences, 24% of them seen once, and the ten largest clones take around 8.7%. The V and J genes are TRBV5-1 and TRBJ1-1; D may be TRBD1 (5 bases). Material for sequencing was PBMCs or a T cell subset sorted from them (not recorded which). This clonotype was obtained from an adult woman who had mild COVID-19 (a few samples of this study predate the infection). Cell type and time point are not known. Here the CDR3 DNA reads TGCGCCAGCAGATACCCGGGAGGGGATGAAGCTTTCTTT. Protein sequence: CASRYPGGDEAFF.